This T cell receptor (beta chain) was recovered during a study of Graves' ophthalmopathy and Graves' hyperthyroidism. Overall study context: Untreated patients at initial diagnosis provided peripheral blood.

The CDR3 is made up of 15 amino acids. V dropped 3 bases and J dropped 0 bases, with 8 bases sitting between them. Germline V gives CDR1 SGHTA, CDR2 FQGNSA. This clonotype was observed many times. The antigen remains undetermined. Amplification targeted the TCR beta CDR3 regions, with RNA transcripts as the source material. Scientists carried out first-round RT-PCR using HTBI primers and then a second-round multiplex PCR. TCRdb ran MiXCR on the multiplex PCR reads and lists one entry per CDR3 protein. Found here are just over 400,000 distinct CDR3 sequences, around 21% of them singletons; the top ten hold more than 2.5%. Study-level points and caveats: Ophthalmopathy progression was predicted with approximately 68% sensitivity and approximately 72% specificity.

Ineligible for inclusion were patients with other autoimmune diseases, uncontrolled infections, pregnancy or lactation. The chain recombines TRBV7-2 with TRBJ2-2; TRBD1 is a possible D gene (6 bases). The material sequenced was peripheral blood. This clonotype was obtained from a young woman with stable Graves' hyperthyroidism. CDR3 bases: TGTGCCAGCAGCTTTTCAGGGGCGAACACCGGGGAGCTGTTTTTT. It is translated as CASSFSGANTGELFF.